This TCR beta chain was captured in a study of T cells in Graves' hyperthyroidism and ophthalmopathy. The CDR3 regions of TCR beta were amplified from RNA transcripts. Initially, a first-round RT-PCR of the TCR CDR3 employed the HTBI primer set. In TCRdb, the multiplex PCR reads were re-called with MiXCR into one record per CDR3 protein. The sample holds 300,000 or so distinct CDR3 sequences, roughly 15% seen once. This clonotype was seen a few times. With a much larger clone just one base away, this may be a read error. CDR3 length equals 14 residues. This clonotype was sampled from a man aged 30 to 39 with Graves' hyperthyroidism. Sequenced: blood. The rearrangement links TRBV12-3 or TRBV12-4 to TRBJ2-3; no reliable D call. The CDR3 coding sequence is TGTGCCAGCGGTTTCGGAACAGGCACAGATACGCAGTATTTT. Residues: CASGFGTGTDTQYF.